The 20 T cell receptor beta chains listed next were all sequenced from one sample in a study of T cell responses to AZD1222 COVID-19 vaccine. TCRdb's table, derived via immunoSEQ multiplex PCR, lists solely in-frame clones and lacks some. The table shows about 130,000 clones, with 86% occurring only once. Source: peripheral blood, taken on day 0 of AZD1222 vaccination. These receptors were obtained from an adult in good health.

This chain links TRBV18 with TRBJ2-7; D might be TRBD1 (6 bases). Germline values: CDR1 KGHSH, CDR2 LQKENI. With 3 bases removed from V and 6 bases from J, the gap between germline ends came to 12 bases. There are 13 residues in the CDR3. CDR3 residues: CASSPTGIGEQYF. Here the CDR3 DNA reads TGTGCCAGCTCACCGACAGGTATCGGCGAGCAGTACTTC.

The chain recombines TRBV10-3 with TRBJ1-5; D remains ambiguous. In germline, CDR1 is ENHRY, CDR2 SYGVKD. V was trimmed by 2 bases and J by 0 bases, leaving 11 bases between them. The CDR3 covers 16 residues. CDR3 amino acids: CAISEGGGNSNQPQHF. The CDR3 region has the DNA TGTGCCATCAGTGAGGGAGGAGGGAATAGCAATCAGCCCCAGCATTTT.

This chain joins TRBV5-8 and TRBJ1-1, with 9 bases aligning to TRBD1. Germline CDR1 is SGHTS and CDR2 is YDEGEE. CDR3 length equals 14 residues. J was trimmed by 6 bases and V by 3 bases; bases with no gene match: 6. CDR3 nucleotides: TGTGCCAGCAGCTGGGGGACAGGGCACTCTGAAGCTTTCTTT. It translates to CASSWGTGHSEAFF.

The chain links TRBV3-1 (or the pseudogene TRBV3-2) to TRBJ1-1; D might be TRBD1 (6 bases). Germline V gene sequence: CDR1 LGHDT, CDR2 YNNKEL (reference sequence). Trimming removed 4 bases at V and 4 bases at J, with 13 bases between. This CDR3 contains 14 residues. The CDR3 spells CASSRGALATEAFF. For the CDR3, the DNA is TGTGCCAGCAGCCGGGGGGCTTTGGCCACTGAAGCTTTCTTT.

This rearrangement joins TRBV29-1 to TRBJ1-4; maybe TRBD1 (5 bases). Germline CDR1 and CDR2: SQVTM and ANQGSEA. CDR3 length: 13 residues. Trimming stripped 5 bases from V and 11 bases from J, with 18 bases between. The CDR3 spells CSVSTGDGGKLFF. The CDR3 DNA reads TGCAGCGTTTCTACCGGGGACGGGGGGAAACTGTTTTTT.

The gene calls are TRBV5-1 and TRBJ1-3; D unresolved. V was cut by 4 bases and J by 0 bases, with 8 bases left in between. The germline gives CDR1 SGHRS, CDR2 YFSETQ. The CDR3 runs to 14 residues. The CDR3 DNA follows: TGCGCCAGCAGCCAACAACCCTCTGGAAACACCATATATTTT. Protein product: CASSQQPSGNTIYF.

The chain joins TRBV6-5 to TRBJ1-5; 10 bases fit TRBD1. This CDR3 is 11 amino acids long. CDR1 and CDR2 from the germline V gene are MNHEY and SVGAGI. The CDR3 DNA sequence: TGTACGACAGGGGGCGGTCAGCCCCAGCATTTT. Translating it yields CTTGGGQPQHF.

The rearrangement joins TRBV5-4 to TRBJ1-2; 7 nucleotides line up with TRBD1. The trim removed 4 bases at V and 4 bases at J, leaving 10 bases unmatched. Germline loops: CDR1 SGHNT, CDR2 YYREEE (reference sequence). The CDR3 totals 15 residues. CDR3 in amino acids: CASSGTGVLFYGYTF. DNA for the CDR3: TGTGCCAGCAGCGGAACAGGGGTGCTCTTCTATGGCTACACCTTC.

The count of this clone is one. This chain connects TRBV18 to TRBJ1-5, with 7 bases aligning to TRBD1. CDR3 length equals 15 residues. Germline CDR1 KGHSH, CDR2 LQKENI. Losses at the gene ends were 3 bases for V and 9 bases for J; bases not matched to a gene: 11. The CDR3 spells CASSPETGFLGPQHF. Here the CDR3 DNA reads TGTGCCAGCTCACCCGAGACAGGGTTTTTGGGGCCCCAGCATTTT.

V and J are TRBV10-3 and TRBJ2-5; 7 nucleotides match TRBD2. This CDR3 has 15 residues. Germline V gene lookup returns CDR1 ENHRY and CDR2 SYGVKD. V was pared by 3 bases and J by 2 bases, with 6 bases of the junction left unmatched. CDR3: CAISERTSYQETQYF. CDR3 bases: TGTGCCATCAGTGAACGGACTAGTTATCAAGAGACCCAGTACTTC.

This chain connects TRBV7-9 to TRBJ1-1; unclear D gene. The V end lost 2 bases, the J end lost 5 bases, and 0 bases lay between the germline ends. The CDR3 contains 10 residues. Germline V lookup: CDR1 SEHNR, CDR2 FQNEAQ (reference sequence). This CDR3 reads CASSLTEAFF. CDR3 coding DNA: TGTGCCAGCAGCTTAACTGAAGCTTTCTTT.

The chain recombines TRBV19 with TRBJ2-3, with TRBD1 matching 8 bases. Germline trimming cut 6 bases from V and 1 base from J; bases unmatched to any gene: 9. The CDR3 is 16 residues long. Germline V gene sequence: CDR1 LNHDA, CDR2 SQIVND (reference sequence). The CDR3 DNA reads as TGTGCCAGTAGCCGCTTGGGACAGGCGGGCACAGATACGCAGTATTTT. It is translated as CASSRLGQAGTDTQYF.

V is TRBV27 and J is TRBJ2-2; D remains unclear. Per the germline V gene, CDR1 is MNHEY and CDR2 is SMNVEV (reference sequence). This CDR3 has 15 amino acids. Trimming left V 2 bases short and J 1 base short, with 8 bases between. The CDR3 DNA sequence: TGTGCCAGCAGTTTAAGGCCCATGAACACCGGGGAGCTGTTTTTT. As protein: CASSLRPMNTGELFF.

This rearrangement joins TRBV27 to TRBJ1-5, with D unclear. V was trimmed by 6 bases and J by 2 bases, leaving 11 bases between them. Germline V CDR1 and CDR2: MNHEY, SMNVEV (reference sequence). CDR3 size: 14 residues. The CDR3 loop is CASSPSRGNQPQHF. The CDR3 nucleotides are TGTGCCAGCAGCCCCTCCCGGGGCAATCAGCCCCAGCATTTT.

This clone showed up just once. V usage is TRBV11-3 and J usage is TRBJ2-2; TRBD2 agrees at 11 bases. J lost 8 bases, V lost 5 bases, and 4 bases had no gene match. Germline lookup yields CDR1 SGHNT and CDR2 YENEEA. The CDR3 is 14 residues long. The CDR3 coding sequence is TGTGCCAGCAGCCAGACTAGCGGGGAGGGGGAGCTGTTTTTT. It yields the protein CASSQTSGEGELFF.

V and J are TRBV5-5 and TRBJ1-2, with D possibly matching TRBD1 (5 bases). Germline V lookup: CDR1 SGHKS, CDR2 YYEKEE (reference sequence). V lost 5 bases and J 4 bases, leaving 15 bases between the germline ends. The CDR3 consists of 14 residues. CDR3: CASRLQGAGYGYTF. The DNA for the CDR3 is TGTGCCAGCAGACTCCAGGGCGCTGGCTATGGCTACACCTTC.

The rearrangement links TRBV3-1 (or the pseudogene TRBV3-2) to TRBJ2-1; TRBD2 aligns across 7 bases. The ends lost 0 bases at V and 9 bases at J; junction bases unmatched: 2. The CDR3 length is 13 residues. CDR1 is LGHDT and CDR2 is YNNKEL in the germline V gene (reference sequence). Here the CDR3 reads CASSQEAGTEQFF. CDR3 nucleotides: TGTGCCAGCAGCCAAGAAGCGGGAACTGAGCAGTTCTTC.

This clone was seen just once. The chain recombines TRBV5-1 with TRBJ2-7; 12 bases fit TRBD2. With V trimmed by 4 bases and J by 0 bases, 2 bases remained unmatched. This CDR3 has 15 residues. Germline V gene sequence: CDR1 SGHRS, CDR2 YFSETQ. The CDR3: CASSRTSGNSYEQYF. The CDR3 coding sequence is TGCGCCAGCAGCAGGACTAGCGGGAACTCCTACGAGCAGTACTTC.

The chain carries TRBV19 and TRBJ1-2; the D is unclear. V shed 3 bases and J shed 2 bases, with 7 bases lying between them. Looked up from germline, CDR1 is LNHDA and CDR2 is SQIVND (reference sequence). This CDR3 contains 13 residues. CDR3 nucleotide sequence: TGTGCCAGTAGTATTACCAGAAACTATGGCTACACCTTC. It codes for CASSITRNYGYTF.

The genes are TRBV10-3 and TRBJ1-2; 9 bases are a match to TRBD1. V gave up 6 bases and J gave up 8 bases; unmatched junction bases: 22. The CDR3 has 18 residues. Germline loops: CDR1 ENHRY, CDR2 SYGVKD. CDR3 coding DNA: TGTGCCATCAGGGATACCCGTCAAGCCAGGACAGGGGATGGAGGCTACACCTTC. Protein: CAIRDTRQARTGDGGYTF.